Shown below are 24 T cell receptor beta chains from a single sample sequenced in a study of T cell responses to AZD1222 COVID-19 vaccine. TCRdb keeps only in-frame clones here, not all; method: immunoSEQ multiplex PCR. The sample gives 130,000 to 150,000 clones, under 95% of which show up once; roughly 2.8% is in the top ten. Sequencing used peripheral blood, obtained on day 0 of AZD1222 vaccination. The receptor source for this set is an adult in good health.

A remark on this clone: The sample contains more than one DNA sequence encoding this CDR3. The chain has TRBV28 and TRBJ2-3; D gene unclear. With 5 bases removed from V and 2 bases from J, the gap between germline ends came to 2 bases. The germline V gene encodes CDR1 MDHEN and CDR2 SYDVKM. This CDR3 spans 11 amino acids. The CDR3 region has the DNA TGTGCCAGCAGTACCACAGATACGCAGTATTTT. Protein sequence: CASSTTDTQYF.

This chain joins TRBV4-3 and TRBJ2-7, with D unclear. The CDR3 spans 14 residues. Germline V gene data show CDR1 as LGHNA and CDR2 as YSLEER. V shed 1 base and J shed 3 bases, with 10 bases lying between them. The DNA of the CDR3 is TGCGCCAGCAGCCAAGCGGTGGAGAACTACGAGCAGTACTTC. Encoded protein: CASSQAVENYEQYF.

V is TRBV12-3 or TRBV12-4 and J is TRBJ2-2; D is perhaps TRBD1 (6 bases). CDR3 length equals 13 residues. Trimming removed 8 bases at V and 8 bases at J, with 15 bases between. The CDR3 loop reads CASHRATSGELFF. CDR3 nucleotides: TGTGCCAGCCACAGGGCAACCTCTGGGGAGCTGTTTTTT.

This chain joins TRBV28 and TRBJ1-1, with D maybe TRBD1 (6 bases). Germline V gene data show CDR1 as MDHEN and CDR2 as SYDVKM. There are 13 residues in the CDR3. V shed 5 bases and J shed 4 bases, with 11 bases lying between them. CDR3 sequence (DNA): TGTGCCAGCAGTCGCCAACAGGGCACTGAAGCTTTCTTT. Translating gives CASSRQQGTEAFF.

This clone was picked up one time. The chain couples TRBV4-1 to TRBJ2-2; D not certain. The germline V gene encodes CDR1 MGHRA and CDR2 YSYEKL. This CDR3 has 14 residues. The V gene lost 4 bases and the J gene lost 4 bases, with 10 bases spanning the gap. The CDR3 is CASSPAPSTGELFF. Written as DNA, the CDR3 is TGCGCCAGCAGCCCGGCCCCTAGCACCGGGGAGCTGTTTTTT.

The chain couples TRBV6-5 to TRBJ1-1, with D perhaps matching TRBD1 (5 bases). CDR3 length: 13 amino acids. Germline-derived CDR1 and CDR2 are MNHEY and SVGAGI. Trimming stripped 6 bases from V and 1 base from J, with 9 bases between. The CDR3, as DNA: TGTGCCAGCAGGGGGACTGCGAACACTGAAGCTTTCTTT. Amino acid sequence: CASRGTANTEAFF.

The CDR3 DNA reads TGTGCCAGCAGCGGGCGCCTTGAAAAACTGTTTTTT. Protein: CASSGRLEKLFF. V is TRBV2 and J is TRBJ1-4, with D unclear. CDR1 and CDR2 from the germline V gene are SNHLY and FYNNEI. V was clipped by 6 bases and J by 7 bases, with 9 bases between them. This CDR3 is 12 amino acids long.

The chain carries TRBV6-5 and TRBJ2-5; the match to TRBD1 covers 9 bases. CDR3 length: 16 amino acids. V gave up 4 bases and J gave up 4 bases; unmatched junction bases: 10. The germline V gene encodes CDR1 MNHEY and CDR2 SVGAGI. The CDR3 loop is CASSSKYRGRRETQYF. The CDR3 nucleotides are TGTGCCAGCAGTTCCAAGTACAGGGGGCGCAGAGAGACCCAGTACTTC.

The chain combines TRBV28 with TRBJ2-7; 14 bases agree with TRBD2. This CDR3 comprises 16 residues. With V trimmed by 6 bases and J by 2 bases, 6 bases remained unmatched. Germline V gives CDR1 MDHEN, CDR2 SYDVKM. The CDR3 loop is CASRIPGLAGAYEQYF. CDR3 bases: TGTGCCAGCAGAATTCCGGGACTAGCGGGGGCCTACGAGCAGTACTTC.

The genes are TRBV5-4 and TRBJ1-1, with D uncertain. Trimming removed 3 bases from V and 3 bases from J, with 21 bases in between. Germline V gene data show CDR1 as SGHNT and CDR2 as YYREEE (reference sequence). This CDR3 is built from 17 residues. Here the CDR3 reads CASSWPGFTGKDTEAFF. The CDR3 bases are TGTGCCAGCAGCTGGCCAGGCTTCACGGGGAAGGACACTGAAGCTTTCTTT.

This chain uses TRBV5-6 with TRBJ1-2; 10 bases fit TRBD1. This CDR3 has 16 residues. Per germline, CDR1 SGHDT and CDR2 YYEEEE. The ends lost 0 bases at V and 2 bases at J; junction bases unmatched: 4. CDR3 sequence reads: CASSLGQGARNYGYTF. The CDR3 DNA reads as TGTGCCAGCAGCTTGGGACAGGGGGCGCGAAACTATGGCTACACCTTC.

The rearrangement links TRBV7-3 to TRBJ2-7; D gene uncertain. Trimming removed 5 bases at V and 0 bases at J, with 17 bases between. CDR1 SGHTA and CDR2 FQGTGA come from the germline V gene. The CDR3 runs 16 residues. As DNA, the CDR3 is TGTGCCAGCAGCCGGAGCTGGGTTCCGAGCTCCTACGAGCAGTACTTC. Protein product: CASSRSWVPSSYEQYF.

V and J are TRBV10-3 and TRBJ1-1, with a weak D call TRBD1 (6 bases). The V end lost 4 bases, the J end lost 7 bases, and 16 bases lay between the germline ends. The germline V gene encodes CDR1 ENHRY and CDR2 SYGVKD. This CDR3 spans 14 amino acids. The CDR3 DNA reads TGTGCCATCAGTGCCCTGACAGGCGGTCTTGAAGCTTTCTTT. Translation: CAISALTGGLEAFF.

The chain is built from TRBV7-3 and TRBJ1-1; tentative D call: TRBD1 (6 bases). The CDR3 sequence is 13 residues long. Germline CDR1 SGHTA, CDR2 FQGTGA. V was shortened by 6 bases and J by 1 base, with 9 bases between the two germline ends. The chain's CDR3 is CASRRGGNTEAFF. CDR3 nucleotide sequence: TGTGCCAGCAGACGAGGGGGGAACACTGAAGCTTTCTTT.

CDR3 sequence reads: CASSANRDRGYSDTQYF. The CDR3, as DNA: TGTGCCAGCAGTGCCAACCGGGACAGGGGGTATTCAGATACGCAGTATTTT. V is TRBV2 and J is TRBJ2-3, with 11 nucleotides matching TRBD1. The CDR3 consists of 17 residues. The germline gives CDR1 SNHLY, CDR2 FYNNEI. V trimming: 4 bases; J trimming: 4 bases; junction bases outside the gene matches: 10.

The chain joins TRBV7-3 to TRBJ1-5; D gene ambiguous. V dropped 9 bases and J dropped 5 bases, with 14 bases sitting between them. Germline assignment: CDR1 SGHTA and CDR2 FQGTGA. The CDR3 loop spans 13 amino acids. The CDR3 protein is CASLIGVDQPQHF. The CDR3 DNA is TGTGCCAGTCTGATTGGCGTCGATCAGCCCCAGCATTTT.

The rearrangement uses TRBV11-3 and TRBJ2-7, with 8 bases aligning to TRBD1. Per germline, CDR1 SGHNT and CDR2 YENEEA. The J segment lost 0 bases and the V segment lost 5 bases, leaving 6 bases of the junction unmatched. This CDR3 comprises 15 residues. The CDR3 DNA is TGTGCCAGCAGCATAGCAGGGGGCCTCTCCTACGAGCAGTACTTC. Translation: CASSIAGGLSYEQYF.

The chain employs TRBV2 and TRBJ1-2; D remains ambiguous. CDR1 is SNHLY and CDR2 is FYNNEI in the germline V gene. V was shortened by 5 bases and J by 2 bases, with 12 bases between the two germline ends. CDR3 length: 14 amino acids. CDR3 nucleotides: TGTGCCAGCAGTCGAACAGCCACGAACTATGGCTACACCTTC. It codes for CASSRTATNYGYTF.

The chain couples TRBV4-1 to TRBJ2-5; 10 nucleotides line up with TRBD1. Germline V gene lookup returns CDR1 MGHRA and CDR2 YSYEKL. CDR3 length: 21 residues. J was trimmed by 0 bases and V by 0 bases; bases with no gene match: 16. The CDR3 reads CASSQDTRTGGRPAYQETQYF. CDR3 nucleotides: TGCGCCAGCAGCCAAGATACCCGGACAGGGGGGAGGCCTGCGTACCAAGAGACCCAGTACTTC.

V and J are TRBV19 and TRBJ1-2; the D is unclear. V dropped 4 bases and J dropped 8 bases, with 20 bases sitting between them. Germline V gene data show CDR1 as LNHDA and CDR2 as SQIVND (reference sequence). This CDR3 spans 15 amino acids. In nucleotides, the CDR3 is TGTGCCAGTAGTAGATCCCGGGCCGGAGTAGAGGGCTACACCTTC. It specifies CASSRSRAGVEGYTF.

This sequence joins TRBV7-9 and TRBJ2-7; D possibly corresponds to TRBD2 (6 bases). Germline V CDR1 and CDR2: SEHNR, FQNEAQ (reference sequence). The CDR3 loop spans 13 amino acids. Trimming took 5 bases from V and 2 from J, leaving 10 bases between them. CDR3 protein: CASSHPGAYEQYF. The CDR3 nucleotides read TGTGCCAGCAGCCATCCGGGGGCCTACGAGCAGTACTTC.

The chain joins TRBV5-1 to TRBJ1-1, with D uncertain. This CDR3 is 13 amino acids long. V gave up 3 bases and J gave up 2 bases, with 8 bases separating them. Germline V gene data show CDR1 as SGHRS and CDR2 as YFSETQ. This chain's CDR3 is CASSWALNTEAFF. CDR3 sequence (DNA): TGCGCCAGCAGCTGGGCCTTAAACACTGAAGCTTTCTTT.

The V and J genes are TRBV15 and TRBJ1-5; D is ambiguous. CDR1 LNHNV and CDR2 YYDKDF come from the germline V gene (reference sequence). The CDR3 consists of 12 residues. V gave up 7 bases and J gave up 0 bases, with 4 bases separating them. In nucleotides, the CDR3 is TGTGCCACCACCAGTAGCAATCAGCCCCAGCATTTT. Amino acids: CATTSSNQPQHF. Using reference TRBV15 and TRBJ1-5 for the parts outside the CDR3, the full variable domain is DAMVIQNPRYQVTQFGKPVTLSCSQTLNHNVMYWYQQKSSQAPKLLFHYYDKDFNNEADTPDNFQSRRPNTSFCFLDIRSPGLGDTAMYLCATTSSNQPQHFGDGTRLSIL.

V is TRBV2 and J is TRBJ1-2, with D possibly matching TRBD1 (5 bases). CDR1 and CDR2 from the germline V gene are SNHLY and FYNNEI. Deletions cut 3 bases from V and 5 bases from J, with 16 bases between. The CDR3 spans 15 residues. The CDR3: CASSEGTLLGYGYTF. As DNA, the CDR3 is TGTGCCAGCAGTGAGGGGACCCTCCTGGGATATGGCTACACCTTC.